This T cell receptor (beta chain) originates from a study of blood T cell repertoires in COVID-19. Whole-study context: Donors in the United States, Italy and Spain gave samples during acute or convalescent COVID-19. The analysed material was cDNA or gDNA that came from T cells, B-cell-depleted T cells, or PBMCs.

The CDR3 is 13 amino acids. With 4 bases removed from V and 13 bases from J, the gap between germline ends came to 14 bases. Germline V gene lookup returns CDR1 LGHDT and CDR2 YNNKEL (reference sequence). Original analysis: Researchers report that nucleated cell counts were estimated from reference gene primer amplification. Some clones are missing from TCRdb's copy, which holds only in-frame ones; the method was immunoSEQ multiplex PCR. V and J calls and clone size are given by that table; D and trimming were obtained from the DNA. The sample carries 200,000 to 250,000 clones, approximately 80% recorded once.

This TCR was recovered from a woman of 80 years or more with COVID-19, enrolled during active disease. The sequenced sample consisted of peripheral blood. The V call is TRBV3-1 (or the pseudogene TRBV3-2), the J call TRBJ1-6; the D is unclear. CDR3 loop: CASSLYSGSPLHF. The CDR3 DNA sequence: TGTGCCAGCAGCCTCTATTCCGGTTCGCCCCTCCACTTT.